This T cell receptor beta chain was captured by sequencing in a study of blood T cell repertoires in COVID-19. In terms of age and location, participants ranged from roughly 18 to 100 years and lived in under 30 US areas. During the 2 weeks before they entered the study, exposed participants had met someone with a PCR-confirmed or clinician-diagnosed COVID-19 case. The CDR3 is 16 amino acids. Germline trimming cut 6 bases from V and 6 bases from J; bases unmatched to any gene: 13. The germline V gene encodes CDR1 MDHEN and CDR2 SYDVKM. Original processing notes: Cell counts per sample came from amplifying reference gene primers. Here immunoSEQ multiplex PCR was the method, and the copy in TCRdb shows in-frame clones only, minus some. Clonal size and the V and J genes are those of that table, whereas D and trimming came from the DNA. The data contain about 430,000 clones, 70% to 90% of them singletons.

The source of this sequence is a woman younger than 35 who had been exposed to COVID-19. The sequenced material came from PBMCs or T cells enriched from blood (not recorded which). The chain carries TRBV28 and TRBJ2-3; 9 bases fit TRBD2. In nucleotides, the CDR3 is TGTGCCAGCAGCGCCCCACCGGGGGCGGGGGGGGATACGCAGTATTTT. Translating gives CASSAPPGAGGDTQYF.